The subject of this entry is one TCR beta chain. The entry originates in a study of blood T cell repertoires in COVID-19. The CDR3 length is 15 residues. Trimming at V came to 5 bases and at J to 14 bases, leaving 15 bases not matched to a gene. Germline V gene lookup returns CDR1 LNHDA and CDR2 SQIVND (reference sequence). Original handling: Using reference gene primer amplification, nucleated cell counts were estimated. Clones were read by immunoSEQ multiplex PCR, and TCRdb kept only the in-frame ones, dropping some. That table furnishes V, J and clone size, whereas the DNA furnished D and trimming. The sample gives about half a million clones, 75% to 90% of which show up once; about 1% is in the top ten.

Input material: peripheral blood. The clonotype was recovered from a man between 18 and 29 years old with COVID-19, enrolled during active disease. This chain links TRBV19 with TRBJ1-6; 7 nucleotides line up with TRBD1. The CDR3 sequence is CASSLTGSGSRSLHF. In DNA form, the CDR3 reads TGTGCCAGTAGTTTGACAGGGTCGGGGAGTAGATCCCTCCACTTT.